Reported below is one T cell receptor beta chain. Its antigen is currently unknown. These data originate in a study of T cell responses to AZD1222 COVID-19 vaccine. Whole-study results and caveats: Sampling captured repertoires only after the peak T cell response. Clonal diversity may have been underestimated in mostly white British donors.

There are 16 residues in the CDR3. V shed 1 base and J shed 0 bases, with 13 bases lying between them. Germline V gene sequence: CDR1 LGHNA, CDR2 YSLEER. The method was immunoSEQ multiplex PCR; TCRdb's version includes in-frame clones alone and lacks a portion of them. The sample has 100,000 to 150,000 clones, 90% seen once. The sequences come from peripheral blood, collected on day 0 of AZD1222 vaccination. The gene calls are TRBV4-3 and TRBJ2-7; D is undetermined. The sequence was collected from an adult in good health. DNA of the CDR3: TGCGCCAGCAGCCAAGGCAGCGACAAGAGCTCCTACGAGCAGTACTTC. Translation gives CASSQGSDKSSYEQYF.